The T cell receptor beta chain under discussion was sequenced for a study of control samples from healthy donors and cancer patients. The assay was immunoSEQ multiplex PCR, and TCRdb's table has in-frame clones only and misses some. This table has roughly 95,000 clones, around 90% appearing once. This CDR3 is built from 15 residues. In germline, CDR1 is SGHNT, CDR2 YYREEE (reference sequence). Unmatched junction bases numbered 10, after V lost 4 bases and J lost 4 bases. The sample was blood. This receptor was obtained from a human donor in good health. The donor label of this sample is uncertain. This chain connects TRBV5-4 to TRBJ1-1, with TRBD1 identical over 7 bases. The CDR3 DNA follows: TGTGCCAGCAGCCTAACCTGGACAGGTTTCACTGAAGCTTTCTTT. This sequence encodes CASSLTWTGFTEAFF.